The next 21 T cell receptor beta chains were all read from a single sample in a study of beta chain features in type 1 diabetes. Broader study findings: In every one of the four CD4+ subsets, TCRB CDR3s were moderately but significantly shorter in Type 1 diabetes patients.

These receptors are not linked to any known antigen. Expressed TCRB transcripts were sequenced, since all the RNA that had been isolated was reverse transcribed. The protocol was immunoSEQ multiplex PCR, while the TCRdb copy is restricted to in-frame clones and leaves out a portion. The sample yields hundreds of thousands of clones, more than 13% seen once. The sequenced sample consisted of naive CD4+ T cells from blood. The receptors derive from a man between 18 and 35 years old with type 1 diabetes.

There are a few counts of this clone. CDR3 sequence (DNA): TGTGCCTGGACTATACCAGCCGGACTACCGATAAGCTCCTACGAGCAGTACTTC. Translated, it gives CAWTIPAGLPISSYEQYF. The chain couples TRBV30 to TRBJ2-7, with a weak D call TRBD2 (6 bases). V gave up 4 bases and J gave up 0 bases, with 25 bases separating them. The CDR3 is 18 residues long. The V gene's germline CDR1 is GTSNPN and CDR2 SVGIG (reference sequence).

The chain links TRBV5-1 to TRBJ2-3; D gene ambiguous. The CDR3 is 12 amino acids. The germline CDR1 and CDR2 sequences are SGHRS and YFSETQ. V lost 0 bases, J lost 9 bases, and 8 bases lay in between. CDR3 coding DNA: TGCGCCAGCAGCTTGGAGGGATCCACGCAGTATTTT. Protein sequence: CASSLEGSTQYF.

Only one count was recorded for this clone. This chain joins TRBV11-2 and TRBJ1-6, with D unclear. Trimming cost V 1 base and J 5 bases, with 6 bases left between them. The germline V gene encodes CDR1 SGHAT and CDR2 FQNNGV. The CDR3 loop spans 14 amino acids. This chain's CDR3 is CASSLVRDNSPLHF. For the CDR3, the DNA is TGTGCCAGCAGCTTAGTGAGGGATAATTCACCCCTCCACTTT.

The chain employs TRBV5-6 and TRBJ2-3, with TRBD2 matching over 11 bases. The V gene's germline CDR1 is SGHDT and CDR2 YYEEEE. J gave up 3 bases and V 4 bases, and 10 bases lay outside the gene matches. CDR3 length equals 17 residues. The CDR3: CASSVTSSGGRTDTQYF. CDR3 nucleotide sequence: TGTGCCAGCAGCGTTACGTCTAGCGGGGGGAGAACAGATACGCAGTATTTT. The whole variable domain, remainder taken from reference TRBV5-6 and TRBJ2-3, is DAGVTQSPTHLIKTRGQQVTLRCSPKSGHDTVSWYQQALGQGPQFIFQYYEEEERQRGNFPDRFSGHQFPNYSSELNVNALLLGDSALYLCASSVTSSGGRTDTQYFGPGTRLTVL.

This clone was detected a few times. The V and J genes are TRBV18 and TRBJ2-5; D is undetermined. The germline V and J ends were trimmed by 2 bases and 4 bases, with 5 bases remaining between them. Germline V CDR1 and CDR2: KGHSH, LQKENI. There are 12 residues in the CDR3. CDR3 sequence (DNA): TGTGCCAGCTCACCAACACGAGAGACCCAGTACTTC. As protein: CASSPTRETQYF.

In this sample, this clone turned up a few times. J is TRBJ2-5 and V is TRBV30; possibly TRBD1 for D (5 bases). CDR3 length: 14 amino acids. V gave up 7 bases and J gave up 9 bases, with 24 bases separating them. Germline V gene data show CDR1 as GTSNPN and CDR2 as SVGIG (reference sequence). As DNA, the CDR3 is TGTGCCTCACAGAGAGACAGTCGCCCCGCGGCCCAGTACTTC. Translated: CASQRDSRPAAQYF.

This rearrangement joins TRBV28 to TRBJ2-7; D is undetermined. V lost 5 bases and J 0 bases, leaving 11 bases between the germline ends. CDR1 is MDHEN and CDR2 is SYDVKM in the germline V gene. CDR3 length equals 14 residues. The CDR3 nucleotides read TGTGCCAGCAGTCTAATTTCTAGCTCCTACGAGCAGTACTTC. Translated: CASSLISSSYEQYF.

Remarks on this clone: This CDR3 is also generated by other DNA sequences in the sample. The rearrangement uses TRBV11-3 and TRBJ2-1; TRBD2 aligns across 7 bases. This CDR3 has 14 residues. The trim removed 3 bases at V and 3 bases at J, leaving 2 bases unmatched. Germline-derived CDR1 and CDR2 are SGHNT and YENEEA. The CDR3 bases are TGTGCCAGCAGCTTCGGCGGGAGCTACAATGAGCAGTTCTTC. Amino acids: CASSFGGSYNEQFF.

This clone was seen a few times. This chain joins TRBV7-9 and TRBJ2-1; D tentatively fits TRBD1 or TRBD2 (5 bases each). The CDR3 covers 15 residues. Germline V gene lookup returns CDR1 SEHNR and CDR2 FQNEAQ (reference sequence). V lost 5 bases and J lost 4, with 15 bases in between. CDR3 sequence reads: CASSRRGTVYNEQFF. The DNA for the CDR3 is TGTGCCAGCAGCCGCCGAGGGACCGTTTACAATGAGCAGTTCTTC.

The chain carries TRBV5-1 and TRBJ1-1; no firm D call. This CDR3 is built from 11 residues. V was shortened by 4 bases and J by 3 bases, with 4 bases between the two germline ends. Looked up from germline, CDR1 is SGHRS and CDR2 is YFSETQ. The CDR3 protein is CASSQDTEAFF. The CDR3 bases are TGCGCCAGCAGCCAGGACACTGAAGCTTTCTTT. The complete variable domain, with remaining parts taken from reference TRBV5-1 and TRBJ1-1, reads KAGVTQTPRYLIKTRGQQVTLSCSPISGHRSVSWYQQTPGQGLQFLFEYFSETQRNKGNFPGRFSGRQFSNSRSEMNVSTLELGDSALYLCASSQDTEAFFGQGTRLTVV.

The CDR3 reads CASSRVEKLFF. The CDR3 DNA is TGTGCCAGCAGCCGCGTAGAAAAACTGTTTTTT. This chain links TRBV28 with TRBJ1-4; D is undetermined. Between the trimmed V and J ends, which lost 6 bases and 8 bases, there was a span of 7 bases. Per the germline V gene, CDR1 is MDHEN and CDR2 is SYDVKM. This CDR3 comprises 11 residues.

The V gene is TRBV29-1, the J gene TRBJ2-3; tentatively, D is TRBD2 (6 bases). V dropped 3 bases and J dropped 4 bases, with 17 bases sitting between them. CDR3 size: 15 residues. Germline V gives CDR1 SQVTM, CDR2 ANQGSEA. The CDR3 loop is CSVDGGIRTPDTQYF. The CDR3 DNA reads as TGCAGCGTTGATGGGGGGATAAGAACACCAGATACGCAGTATTTT.

This clone has more than one count but fewer than ten. The J gene is TRBJ2-7, the V gene TRBV5-6; D not resolved. The CDR3 loop spans 14 amino acids. V was pared by 4 bases and J by 2 bases, with 13 bases between. Germline CDR1 reads SGHDT; CDR2 reads YYEEEE. CDR3 in amino acids: CASSLVMMPYEQYF. In nucleotides, the CDR3 is TGTGCCAGCAGCCTGGTCATGATGCCCTACGAGCAGTACTTC.

This clone has only a few counts. The genes are TRBV4-1 and TRBJ2-3; D uncertain. Germline CDR1 reads MGHRA; CDR2 reads YSYEKL. Deletions cut 4 bases from V and 2 bases from J, with 16 bases between. This CDR3 comprises 16 residues. The CDR3: CASSRDSAAPTDTQYF. CDR3 nucleotide sequence: TGCGCCAGCAGCCGGGATTCTGCGGCCCCCACAGATACGCAGTATTTT.

The genes are TRBV7-9 and TRBJ2-5, with 7 positions matching TRBD2. The length of the CDR3 is 13 residues. Germline V lookup: CDR1 SEHNR, CDR2 FQNEAQ (reference sequence). V gave up 5 bases and J gave up 5 bases; unmatched junction bases: 5. The CDR3 bases are TGTGCCAGCAGCCCCGGGGGGTCGGAGACCCAGTACTTC. This translates into CASSPGGSETQYF.

The chain couples TRBV10-2 to TRBJ2-1; D is unclear. Germline values: CDR1 WSHSY, CDR2 SAAADI. CDR3 length equals 14 residues. V gave up 1 base and J gave up 8 bases, with 12 bases separating them. The CDR3, as DNA: TGCGCCAGCAGTGAGTGGCGTTCTGTCTATGAGCAGTTCTTC. This sequence encodes CASSEWRSVYEQFF.

The J gene is TRBJ2-1, the V gene TRBV7-3; 8 bases align to TRBD2. Trimming removed 0 bases from V and 7 bases from J; junction bases left unmatched: 2. CDR1 is SGHTA, CDR2 FQGTGA, per germline. This CDR3 comprises 14 residues. The DNA of the CDR3 is TGTGCCAGCAGCTTAACGGCTAGCGGGAATGAGCAGTTCTTC. Amino acid sequence: CASSLTASGNEQFF.

The DNA of the CDR3 is TGTGCCACCAGCAGAGTCGGCCAGACCTACGAGCAGTACTTC. This encodes CATSRVGQTYEQYF. The J gene is TRBJ2-7, the V gene TRBV15; D gene ambiguous. V was clipped by 1 base and J by 2 bases, with 9 bases between them. The CDR3 extends over 14 amino acids. Germline loops: CDR1 LNHNV, CDR2 YYDKDF (reference sequence).

Comment on this clone: At the DNA level, this CDR3 is encoded by other sequences in the same sample as well. The chain joins TRBV25-1 to TRBJ2-7; TRBD1 is a possible D gene (5 bases). V dropped 4 bases and J dropped 4 bases, with 11 bases sitting between them. The CDR3 has 13 residues. CDR1 and CDR2 from the germline V gene are MGHDK and SYGVNS. CDR3 bases: TGTGCCAGCAGTGCACCAGGGCGATACGAGCAGTACTTC. The encoded protein is CASSAPGRYEQYF.

V and J are TRBV5-1 and TRBJ2-5; TRBD2 matches at 10 bases. V gave up 3 bases and J gave up 5 bases; unmatched junction bases: 10. This CDR3 comprises 16 residues. From germline, CDR1 is SGHRS and CDR2 YFSETQ. The chain's CDR3 is CASSWGLAGDPETQYF. In nucleotides, the CDR3 is TGCGCCAGCAGCTGGGGGCTAGCGGGAGATCCTGAGACCCAGTACTTC.

This clone was found a few times. The CDR3 bases are TGTGCCATCAGTGAGCGGCCCTCGGGGACAGGGACTCAATTGGCTTTCTTT. It encodes CAISERPSGTGTQLAFF. The rearrangement joins TRBV10-3 to TRBJ1-1; 9 bases are a match to TRBD1. The germline gives CDR1 ENHRY, CDR2 SYGVKD. After removal of 2 bases from V and 11 bases from J, the junction contained 18 bases not matched to a gene. This CDR3 contains 17 residues.